A selection of T cell receptor beta chains follows, all from one sample in a study of long-term antiretroviral therapy in people with HIV. Assay: immunoSEQ multiplex PCR; the TCRdb copy retains only in-frame clones and omits some. The table shows about 28,000 clones, with 78% occurring only once. Sequencing used unsorted PBMCs, obtained 1.5 years before starting antiretroviral therapy. These receptors were obtained from a man aged 18 to 30 with HIV. CDR3s include the opening cysteine and the closing phenylalanine or tryptophan. The D gene is left open where the match is weak. Expanded clones are given a class, and other clones once, few, many or no size at all.

.,TRBJ2-1,TRBV5-1,.,CASSVAPRQGGYNEQFF,TGCGCCAGCAGCGTAGCCCCTCGGCAGGGTGGCTACAATGAGCAGTTCTTC
.,TRBJ1-2,TRBV2,TRBD1,CASRAATGPRSYGYTF,TGTGCCAGCAGAGCCGCGACAGGGCCACGTAGCTATGGCTACACCTTC
.,TRBJ2-6,TRBV7-9,.,CASSLDRTLGLSGANVLTF,TGTGCCAGCAGCTTGGACCGGACCCTTGGCCTCTCTGGGGCCAACGTCCTGACTTTC
.,TRBJ1-5,TRBV19,.,CASTRGEGNSNQPQHF,TGTGCCAGTACCCGAGGGGAGGGAAATAGCAATCAGCCCCAGCATTTT
few,TRBJ1-1,TRBV6-1,.,CASSPESTYNTEAFF,TGTGCCAGCAGTCCCGAGTCCACCTACAACACTGAAGCTTTCTTT
.,TRBJ2-2,TRBV21-1,.,CASSKDPLRDTKLNTGELFF,TGTGCCAGCAGCAAAGACCCCCTCCGGGACACCAAACTCAACACCGGGGAGCTGTTTTTT
.,TRBJ1-1,TRBV19,TRBD1,CASCKGASNTEAFF,TGTGCCAGTTGTAAGGGGGCGTCGAACACTGAAGCTTTCTTT
few,TRBJ2-7,TRBV21-1,.,CASSKAESEQYF,TGTGCCAGCAGCAAAGCTGAGAGCGAGCAGTACTTC
.,TRBJ2-2,TRBV4-1,TRBD2,CASSPYYGGADTGELFF,TGCGCCAGCAGCCCATATTACGGGGGGGCCGACACCGGGGAGCTGTTTTTT
once,TRBJ1-3,TRBV5-1,TRBD1,CASSQELDRADGNTIYF,TGCGCCAGCAGCCAAGAGCTAGACAGGGCGGATGGAAACACCATATATTTT
.,TRBJ2-7,TRBV27,TRBD1,CASSFHGQVYEQYF,TGTGCCAGCAGTTTTCACGGACAGGTTTACGAGCAGTACTTC
.,TRBJ1-6,TRBV5-4,TRBD1,CASSPGGRGSLNSPLHF,TGTGCCAGCAGCCCGGGGGGCAGGGGGTCCCTAAATTCACCCCTCCACTTT
.,TRBJ2-2,TRBV6-1,.,CASVPGAPNTGELFF,TGTGCCAGCGTCCCAGGGGCCCCAAACACCGGGGAGCTGTTTTTT
.,TRBJ1-1,TRBV21-1,.,CASSSPGTGDTEAFF,TGTGCCAGCAGCAGTCCTGGGACGGGGGACACTGAAGCTTTCTTT
.,TRBJ1-5,TRBV21-1,.,CASSKMIRSRQPQHF,TGTGCCAGCAGCAAGATGATCAGGTCGCGCCAACCCCAGCATTTT
.,TRBJ1-2,TRBV10-3,TRBD1,CAISESTQGGGYTF,TGTGCCATCAGTGAGTCGACTCAGGGGGGGGGCTACACCTTC
.,TRBJ1-2,TRBV19,.,CASSLTGTSEGYTF,TGTGCCAGTAGTTTGACCGGGACATCAGAGGGCTACACCTTC
.,TRBJ2-7,TRBV7-2,TRBD1,CASSLGGQGFAYEQYF,TGTGCCAGCAGCTTAGGGGGACAGGGCTTTGCCTACGAGCAGTACTTC
.,TRBJ2-7,TRBV5-1,.,CASSLGPEQYF,TGCGCCAGCAGCTTGGGTCCAGAGCAGTACTTC
.,TRBJ2-1,TRBV7-9,TRBD2,CASSSPVSGGYNEQFF,TGTGCCAGCAGCTCCCCGGTCAGCGGGGGTTACAATGAGCAGTTCTTC
once,TRBJ1-2,TRBV15,TRBD1,CATSSPGQGHYGYTF,TGTGCCACCAGCAGTCCGGGACAGGGACACTATGGCTACACCTTC
.,TRBJ2-4,TRBV28,.,CASSARVGWDIQYF,TGTGCCAGCAGTGCCCGGGTGGGGTGGGACATTCAGTACTTC
once,TRBJ2-1,TRBV7-8,.,CASSQHLNEQFF,TGTGCCAGCAGCCAGCACCTCAATGAGCAGTTCTTC
.,TRBJ2-7,TRBV4-3,TRBD2,CASSQGGPGGYEQYF,TGCGCCAGCAGCCAGGGGGGTCCGGGAGGGTACGAGCAGTACTTC
once,TRBJ2-1,TRBV10-1,TRBD2,CASSPGLAGHNEQFF,TGCGCCAGCAGTCCAGGGCTAGCGGGGCACAATGAGCAGTTCTTC
few,TRBJ2-7,TRBV2,TRBD1,CASIGQGFSYEQYF,TGTGCCAGCATCGGACAGGGGTTTTCCTACGAGCAGTACTTC
.,TRBJ1-1,TRBV4-3,.,CASSQELGLNTEAFF,TGCGCCAGCAGCCAAGAGCTGGGACTGAACACTGAAGCTTTCTTT
.,TRBJ2-3,TRBV15,.,CATSLRADTQYF,TGTGCCACCTCTCTTAGGGCAGATACGCAGTATTTT
few,TRBJ2-7,TRBV7-9,.,CASSSGTAVVEQYF,TGTGCCAGCAGCTCCGGGACGGCGGTTGTTGAGCAGTACTTC
.,TRBJ1-3,TRBV19,TRBD1,CASRRVSGQNTIYF,TGTGCCAGTAGAAGGGTGTCGGGACAGAACACCATATATTTT
.,TRBJ1-3,TRBV30,TRBD1,CAWSRTGAGNTIYF,TGTGCCTGGAGTCGTACAGGGGCTGGAAACACCATATATTTT
.,TRBJ2-7,TRBV5-4,.,CASSLGGPLYEQYF,TGTGCCAGCAGCTTGGGGGGGCCCCTCTACGAGCAGTACTTC
.,TRBJ1-1,TRBV4-1,.,CASSRQRSRGNTEAFF,TGCGCCAGCAGCCGACAGAGGTCCCGGGGGAACACTGAAGCTTTCTTT
few,TRBJ1-3,TRBV25-1,TRBD1,CASSEYLRGPGNTIYF,TGTGCCAGCAGTGAATATCTCAGGGGGCCTGGAAACACCATATATTTT
.,TRBJ1-1,TRBV18,TRBD1,CASSPRTGSEGGNTEAFF,TGTGCCAGCTCACCCCGGACAGGGTCGGAAGGTGGGAACACTGAAGCTTTCTTT
.,TRBJ2-7,TRBV14,.,CASSQERWTMLEQYF,TGTGCCAGCAGCCAAGAGCGGTGGACAATGCTCGAGCAGTACTTC
.,TRBJ2-5,TRBV6-1,.,CASRNRGGETQYF,TGTGCCAGCAGGAACAGGGGAGGCGAGACCCAGTACTTC
.,TRBJ2-7,TRBV11-2,TRBD1,CASSLEWGQGTDEQYF,TGTGCCAGCAGCTTAGAATGGGGACAGGGCACCGACGAGCAGTACTTC
few,TRBJ2-7,TRBV5-6,.,CASSLVAASEQYF,TGTGCCAGCAGCTTGGTTGCTGCCTCCGAGCAGTACTTC
.,TRBJ1-2,TRBV7-2,TRBD1,CASRPGTGRYGYTF,TGTGCCAGCAGACCTGGGACAGGCCGGTATGGCTACACCTTC
.,TRBJ2-3,TRBV20-1,.,CSAPDQGTQYF,TGCAGTGCTCCCGATCAGGGTACGCAGTATTTT
.,TRBJ2-3,TRBV2,.,CASSEGLADTQYF,TGTGCCAGCAGTGAGGGACTGGCAGATACGCAGTATTTT
.,TRBJ2-7,TRBV7-9,.,CASTSTEGRDYEQYF,TGTGCCAGCACATCCACTGAGGGCAGGGACTACGAGCAGTACTTC
.,TRBJ2-3,TRBV7-9,.,CASSRELTDTQYF,TGTGCCAGCAGCCGGGAGTTAACAGATACGCAGTATTTT
.,TRBJ1-1,TRBV4-1,.,CASSQDYSKNTEAFF,TGCGCCAGCAGCCAAGATTACAGCAAGAACACTGAAGCTTTCTTT
.,TRBJ2-7,TRBV13,.,CASSYGRNIGEQYF,TGTGCCAGCAGCTACGGACGAAACATCGGCGAGCAGTACTTC
.,TRBJ2-3,TRBV11-2,TRBD2,CASSLDYLAGATDTQYF,TGTGCCAGCAGCTTAGATTACCTAGCGGGGGCAACAGATACGCAGTATTTT
.,TRBJ2-7,TRBV5-6,.,CASNRGPAYEQYF,TGTGCCAGCAACCGGGGGCCAGCCTACGAGCAGTACTTC
few,TRBJ1-6,TRBV10-1,.,CASSESADSSYNSPLHF,TGCGCCAGCAGTGAGTCAGCGGATAGCTCCTATAATTCACCCCTCCACTTT
.,TRBJ1-3,TRBV5-6,.,CASSQRPRNTIYF,TGTGCCAGCAGCCAACGCCCCAGAAACACCATATATTTT